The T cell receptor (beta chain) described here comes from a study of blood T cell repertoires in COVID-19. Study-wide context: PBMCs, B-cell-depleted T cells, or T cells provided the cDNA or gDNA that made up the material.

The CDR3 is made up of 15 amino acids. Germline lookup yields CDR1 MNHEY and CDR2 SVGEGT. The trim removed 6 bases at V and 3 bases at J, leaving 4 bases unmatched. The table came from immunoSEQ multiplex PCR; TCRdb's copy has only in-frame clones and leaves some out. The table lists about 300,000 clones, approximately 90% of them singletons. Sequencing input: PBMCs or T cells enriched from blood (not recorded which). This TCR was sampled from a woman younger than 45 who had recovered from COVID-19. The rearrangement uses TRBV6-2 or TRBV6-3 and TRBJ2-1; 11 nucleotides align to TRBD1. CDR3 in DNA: TGTGCCAGCAGCCGGACAGGGGGCATCTACAATGAGCAGTTCTTC. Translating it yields CASSRTGGIYNEQFF.